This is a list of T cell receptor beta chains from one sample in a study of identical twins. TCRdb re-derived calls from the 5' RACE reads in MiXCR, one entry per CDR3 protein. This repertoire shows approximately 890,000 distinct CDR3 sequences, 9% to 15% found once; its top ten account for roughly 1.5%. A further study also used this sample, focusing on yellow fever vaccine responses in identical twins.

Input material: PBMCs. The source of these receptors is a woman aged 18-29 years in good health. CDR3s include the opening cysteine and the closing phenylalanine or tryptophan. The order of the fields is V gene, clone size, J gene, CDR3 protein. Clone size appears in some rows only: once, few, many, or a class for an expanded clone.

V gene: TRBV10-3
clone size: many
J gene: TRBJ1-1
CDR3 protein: CAISGPPGQGMSFF

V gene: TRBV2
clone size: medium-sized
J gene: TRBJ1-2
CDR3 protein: CAIQRITNYGYTF

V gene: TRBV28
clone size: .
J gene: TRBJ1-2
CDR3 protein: CASTFLETGANNYGYTF

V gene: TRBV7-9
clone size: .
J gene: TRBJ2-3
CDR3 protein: CASSTQGAGTDTQYF

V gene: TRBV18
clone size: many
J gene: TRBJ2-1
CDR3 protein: CASSPPSGALAFNEQFF

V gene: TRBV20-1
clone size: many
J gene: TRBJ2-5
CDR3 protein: CSARDQGASGQETQYF

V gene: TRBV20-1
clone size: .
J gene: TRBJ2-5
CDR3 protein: CSASPTEDQETQYF

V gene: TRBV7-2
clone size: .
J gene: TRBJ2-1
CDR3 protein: CASSKDWGAYNEQFF

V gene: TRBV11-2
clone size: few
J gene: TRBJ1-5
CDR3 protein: CASSLDSGGGQPQHF

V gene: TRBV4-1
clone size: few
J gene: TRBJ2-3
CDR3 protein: CASSQDRKILTVRLAGDPTDTQYF

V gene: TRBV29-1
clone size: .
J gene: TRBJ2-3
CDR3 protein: CSGLAGGFTDTQYF

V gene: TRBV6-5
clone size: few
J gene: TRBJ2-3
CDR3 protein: CASRSFASGGHTDTQYF

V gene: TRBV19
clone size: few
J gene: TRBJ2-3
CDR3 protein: CASSMDVGRTDTQYF

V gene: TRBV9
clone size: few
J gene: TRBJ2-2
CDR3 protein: CASSPSLAGGTGELFF

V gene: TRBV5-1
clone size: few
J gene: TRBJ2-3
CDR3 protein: CASSAKSGGTTDTQYF

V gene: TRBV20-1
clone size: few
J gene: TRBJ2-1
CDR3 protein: CSASLAGDNEQFF

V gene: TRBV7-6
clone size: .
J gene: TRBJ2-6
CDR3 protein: CASSLGAGGFGSGANVLTF

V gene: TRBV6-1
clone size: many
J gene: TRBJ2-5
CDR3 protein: CASRPGQGAGETQYF

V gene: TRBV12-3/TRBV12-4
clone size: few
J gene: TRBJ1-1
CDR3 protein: CASSLQQIYTEAFF

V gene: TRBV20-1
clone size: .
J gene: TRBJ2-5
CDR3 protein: CSAIGTKEPRGTQYF

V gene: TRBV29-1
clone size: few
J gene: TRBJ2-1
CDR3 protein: CSVEGLGGRMWNEQFF

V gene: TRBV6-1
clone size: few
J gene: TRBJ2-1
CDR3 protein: CASSVRGLGYNEQFF

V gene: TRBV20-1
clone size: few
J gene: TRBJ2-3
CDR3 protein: CSATGLAVNTDTQYF

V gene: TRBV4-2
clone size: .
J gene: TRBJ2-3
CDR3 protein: CASSQTWAGNTDTQYF

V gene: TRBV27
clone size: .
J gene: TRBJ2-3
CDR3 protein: CASSLGGGVADTQYF

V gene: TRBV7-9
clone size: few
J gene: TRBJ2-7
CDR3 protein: CASSAATGSSYEQYF